This entry concerns a single TCR beta chain. Its antigen is unidentified. Vbeta (60) and Jbeta (13) primers were used in the PCR. The assay was immunoSEQ multiplex PCR, and TCRdb's table has in-frame clones only and misses some. The sample records 100,000 to 150,000 clones, roughly 80% being singletons. This sample is part of a study of cytomegalovirus exposure and HLA in healthy donors. Study-level information: The Caucasian-associated ancestry cluster contained roughly four fifths of the 300 to 400 genotyped donors. Study results and caveats: Earlier analysis looked at TCR beta V segments, and most were productive about 87% or about 30% of the time.

Trimming took 2 bases from V and 2 from J; bases not matched to a gene: 6. The CDR3 covers 17 residues. Germline lookup yields CDR1 SGHVS and CDR2 FQNEAQ. Sequencing was done on a sample of PBMCs. This rearrangement joins TRBV7-8 to TRBJ2-6; TRBD1 matches 7 bases. The source of this sequence is a young man in good health and CMV-seropositive. CDR3 region: CASSLIEGATGANVLTF. The CDR3 bases are TGTGCCAGCAGCTTAATTGAGGGGGCCACTGGGGCCAACGTCCTGACTTTC. The entire variable domain, with the rest obtained from reference TRBV7-8 and TRBJ2-6, is as follows: GAGVSQSPRYKVAKRGQDVALRCDPISGHVSLFWYQQALGQGPEFLTYFQNEAQLDKSGLPSDRFFAERPEGSVSTLKIQRTQQEDSAVYLCASSLIEGATGANVLTFGAGSRLTVL.